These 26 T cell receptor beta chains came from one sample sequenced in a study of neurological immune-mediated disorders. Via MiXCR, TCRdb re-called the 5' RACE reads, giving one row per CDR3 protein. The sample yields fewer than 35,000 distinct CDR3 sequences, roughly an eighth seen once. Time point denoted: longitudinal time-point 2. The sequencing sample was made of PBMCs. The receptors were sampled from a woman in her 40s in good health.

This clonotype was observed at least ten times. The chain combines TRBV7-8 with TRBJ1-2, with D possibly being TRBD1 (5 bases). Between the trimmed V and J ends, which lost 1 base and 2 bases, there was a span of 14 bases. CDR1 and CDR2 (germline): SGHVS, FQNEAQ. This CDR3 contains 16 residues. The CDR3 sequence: CASSLGHPRDNYGYTF. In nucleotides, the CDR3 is TGTGCCAGCAGCTTAGGTCATCCCAGGGACAACTATGGCTACACCTTC.

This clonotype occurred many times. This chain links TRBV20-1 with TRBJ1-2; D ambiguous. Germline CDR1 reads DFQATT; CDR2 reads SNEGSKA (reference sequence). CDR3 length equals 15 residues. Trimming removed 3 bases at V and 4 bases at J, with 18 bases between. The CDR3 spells CSARVFGREVYGYTF. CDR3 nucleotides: TGCAGTGCTAGGGTGTTCGGGCGGGAGGTCTATGGCTACACCTTC.

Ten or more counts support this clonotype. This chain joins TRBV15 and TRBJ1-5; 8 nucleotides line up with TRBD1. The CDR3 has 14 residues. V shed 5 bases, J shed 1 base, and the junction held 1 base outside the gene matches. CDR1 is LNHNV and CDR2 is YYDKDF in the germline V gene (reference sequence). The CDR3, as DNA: TGTGCCACCAGCCGACAGGGGAGCAATCAGCCCCAGCATTTT. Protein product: CATSRQGSNQPQHF.

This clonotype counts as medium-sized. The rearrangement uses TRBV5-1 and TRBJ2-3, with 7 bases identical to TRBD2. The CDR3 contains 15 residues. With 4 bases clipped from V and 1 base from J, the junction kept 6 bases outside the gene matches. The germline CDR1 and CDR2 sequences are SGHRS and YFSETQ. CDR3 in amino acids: CASSGGSHRTDTQYF. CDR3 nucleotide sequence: TGCGCCAGCAGCGGCGGGAGTCACCGCACAGATACGCAGTATTTT.

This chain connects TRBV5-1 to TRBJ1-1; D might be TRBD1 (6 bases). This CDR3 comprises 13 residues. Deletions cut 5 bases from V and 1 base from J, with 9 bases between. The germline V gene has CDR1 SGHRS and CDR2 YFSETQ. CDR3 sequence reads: CASRGTPNTEAFF. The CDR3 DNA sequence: TGCGCCAGCAGAGGGACACCGAACACTGAAGCTTTCTTT.

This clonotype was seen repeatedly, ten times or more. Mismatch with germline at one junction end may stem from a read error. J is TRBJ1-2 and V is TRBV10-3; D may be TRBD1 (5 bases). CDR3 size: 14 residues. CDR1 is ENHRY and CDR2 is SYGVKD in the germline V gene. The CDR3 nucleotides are TGTGGCATCACAGCCCCGGGGGGTACTGATGGCTACACCTTC. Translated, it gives CGITAPGGTDGYTF.

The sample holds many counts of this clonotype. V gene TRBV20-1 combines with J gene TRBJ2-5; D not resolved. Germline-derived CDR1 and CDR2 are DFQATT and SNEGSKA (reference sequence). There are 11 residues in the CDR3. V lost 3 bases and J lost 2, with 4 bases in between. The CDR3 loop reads CSAREQETQYF. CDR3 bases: TGCAGTGCTAGGGAACAAGAGACCCAGTACTTC.

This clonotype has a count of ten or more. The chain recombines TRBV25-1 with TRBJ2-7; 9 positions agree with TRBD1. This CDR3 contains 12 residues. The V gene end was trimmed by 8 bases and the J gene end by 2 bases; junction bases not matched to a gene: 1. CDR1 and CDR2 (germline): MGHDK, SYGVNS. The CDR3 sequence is CASGTGTYEQYF. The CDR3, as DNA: TGTGCCAGCGGGACAGGGACCTACGAGCAGTACTTC.

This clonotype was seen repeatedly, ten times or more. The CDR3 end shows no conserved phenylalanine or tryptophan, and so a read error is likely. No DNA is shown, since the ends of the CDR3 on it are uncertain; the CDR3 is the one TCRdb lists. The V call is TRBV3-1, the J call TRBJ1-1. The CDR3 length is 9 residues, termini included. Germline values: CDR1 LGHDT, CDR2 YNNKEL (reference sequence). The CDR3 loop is CASPPGLGN.

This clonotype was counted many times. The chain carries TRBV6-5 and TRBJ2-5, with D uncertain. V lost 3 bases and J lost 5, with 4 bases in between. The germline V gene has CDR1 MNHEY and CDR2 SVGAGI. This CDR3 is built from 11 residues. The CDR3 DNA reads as TGTGCCAGCAGTTATGGGGAGACCCAGTACTTC. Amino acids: CASSYGETQYF.

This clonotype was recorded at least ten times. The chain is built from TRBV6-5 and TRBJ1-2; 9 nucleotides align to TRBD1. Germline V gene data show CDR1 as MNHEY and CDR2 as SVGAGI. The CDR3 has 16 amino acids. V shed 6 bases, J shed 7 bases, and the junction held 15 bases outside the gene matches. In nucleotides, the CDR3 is TGTGCCAGCAGACACGGGCTACAGGGGGCGCGGGCTGGCTACACCTTC. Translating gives CASRHGLQGARAGYTF.

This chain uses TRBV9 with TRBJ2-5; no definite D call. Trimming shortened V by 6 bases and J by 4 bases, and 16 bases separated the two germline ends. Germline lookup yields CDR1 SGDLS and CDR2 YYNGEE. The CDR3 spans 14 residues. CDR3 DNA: TGTGCCAGCAATATCGTGAGTTCGGCAGAGACCCAGTACTTC. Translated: CASNIVSSAETQYF.

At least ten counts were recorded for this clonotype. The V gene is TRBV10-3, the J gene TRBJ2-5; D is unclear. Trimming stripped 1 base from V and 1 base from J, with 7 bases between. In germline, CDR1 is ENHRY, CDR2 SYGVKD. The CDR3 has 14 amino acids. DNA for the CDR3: TGTGCCATCAGTGAGTTATGGGGCCAAGAGACCCAGTACTTC. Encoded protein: CAISELWGQETQYF.

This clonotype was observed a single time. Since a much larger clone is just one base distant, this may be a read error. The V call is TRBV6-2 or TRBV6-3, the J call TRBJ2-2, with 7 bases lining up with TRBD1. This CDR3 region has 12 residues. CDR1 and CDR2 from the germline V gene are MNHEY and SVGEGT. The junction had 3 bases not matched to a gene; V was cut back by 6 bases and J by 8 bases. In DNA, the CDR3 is TGTGCCAGCAGAACAGGGGAAGGGGAGCTGTTTTTT. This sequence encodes CASRTGEGELFF.

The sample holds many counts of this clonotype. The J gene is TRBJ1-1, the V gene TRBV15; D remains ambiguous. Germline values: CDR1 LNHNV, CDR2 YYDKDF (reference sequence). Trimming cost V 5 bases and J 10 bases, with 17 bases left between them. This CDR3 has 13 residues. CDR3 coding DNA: TGTGCCACCAGCCCCGGTGGCGACCTGGCAGCTTTCTTT. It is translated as CATSPGGDLAAFF.

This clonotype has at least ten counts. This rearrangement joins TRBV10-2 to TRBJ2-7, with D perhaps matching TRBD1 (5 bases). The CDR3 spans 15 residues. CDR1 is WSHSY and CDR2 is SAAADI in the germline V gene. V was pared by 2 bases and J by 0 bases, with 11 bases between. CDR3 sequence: CASSEGSGFSYEQYF. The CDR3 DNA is TGCGCCAGCAGTGAGGGGTCAGGGTTCTCCTACGAGCAGTACTTC.

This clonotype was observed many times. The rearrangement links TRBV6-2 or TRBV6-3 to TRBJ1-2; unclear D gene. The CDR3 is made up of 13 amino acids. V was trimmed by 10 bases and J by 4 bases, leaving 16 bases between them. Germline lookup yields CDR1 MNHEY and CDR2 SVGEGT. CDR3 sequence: CATSQVFGYGYTF. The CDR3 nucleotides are TGTGCCACCAGCCAGGTCTTCGGCTATGGCTACACCTTC.

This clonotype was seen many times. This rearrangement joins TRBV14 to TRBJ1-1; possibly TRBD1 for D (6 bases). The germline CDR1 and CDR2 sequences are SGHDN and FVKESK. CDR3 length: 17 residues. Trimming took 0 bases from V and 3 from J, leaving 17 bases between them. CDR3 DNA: TGTGCCAGCAGCCAAGAAAGTTTTTGGGGGCCGGACACTGAAGCTTTCTTT. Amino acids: CASSQESFWGPDTEAFF.

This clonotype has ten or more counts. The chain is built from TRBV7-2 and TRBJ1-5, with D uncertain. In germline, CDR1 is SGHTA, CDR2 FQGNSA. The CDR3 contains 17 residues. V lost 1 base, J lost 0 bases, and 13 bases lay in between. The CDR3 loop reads CASSLVGGRYSNQPQHF. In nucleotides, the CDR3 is TGTGCCAGCAGCTTAGTCGGCGGCCGCTATAGCAATCAGCCCCAGCATTTT.

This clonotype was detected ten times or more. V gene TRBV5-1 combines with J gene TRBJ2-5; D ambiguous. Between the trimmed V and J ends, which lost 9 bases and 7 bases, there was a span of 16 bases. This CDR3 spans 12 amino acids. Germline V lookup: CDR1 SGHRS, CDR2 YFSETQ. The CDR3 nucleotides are TGCGCCACCTCGTCGGATATCGGGACCCAGTACTTC. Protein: CATSSDIGTQYF.

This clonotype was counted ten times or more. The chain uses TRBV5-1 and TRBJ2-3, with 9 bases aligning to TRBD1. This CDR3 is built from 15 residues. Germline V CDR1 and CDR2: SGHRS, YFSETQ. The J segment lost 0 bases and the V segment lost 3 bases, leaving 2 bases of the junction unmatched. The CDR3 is CASSSGQGSTDTQYF. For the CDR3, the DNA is TGCGCCAGCAGCTCGGGACAGGGAAGCACAGATACGCAGTATTTT. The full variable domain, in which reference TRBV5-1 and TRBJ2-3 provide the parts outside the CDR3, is KAGVTQTPRYLIKTRGQQVTLSCSPISGHRSVSWYQQTPGQGLQFLFEYFSETQRNKGNFPGRFSGRQFSNSRSEMNVSTLELGDSALYLCASSSGQGSTDTQYFGPGTRLTVL.

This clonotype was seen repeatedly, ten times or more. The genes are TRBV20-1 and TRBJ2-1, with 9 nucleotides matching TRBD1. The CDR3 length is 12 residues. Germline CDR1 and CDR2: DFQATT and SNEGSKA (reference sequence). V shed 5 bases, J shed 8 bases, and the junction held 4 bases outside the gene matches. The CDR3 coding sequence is TGCAGTGCTGGGGACAGGGCCTATGAGCAGTTCTTC. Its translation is CSAGDRAYEQFF.

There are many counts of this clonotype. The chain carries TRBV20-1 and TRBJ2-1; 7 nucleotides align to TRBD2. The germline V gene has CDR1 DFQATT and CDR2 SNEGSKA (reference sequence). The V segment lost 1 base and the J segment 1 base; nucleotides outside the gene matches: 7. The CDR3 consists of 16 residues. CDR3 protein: CSARVEAGISYNEQFF. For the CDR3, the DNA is TGCAGTGCTAGAGTAGAAGCGGGGATTTCCTACAATGAGCAGTTCTTC.

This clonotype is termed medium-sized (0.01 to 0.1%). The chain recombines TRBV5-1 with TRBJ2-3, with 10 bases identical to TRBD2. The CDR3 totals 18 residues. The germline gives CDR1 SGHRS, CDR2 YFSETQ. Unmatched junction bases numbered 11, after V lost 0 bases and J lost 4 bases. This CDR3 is CASSLASSGGSMADTQYF. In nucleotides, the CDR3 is TGCGCCAGCAGCTTGGCGTCTAGCGGGGGTAGTATGGCAGATACGCAGTATTTT.

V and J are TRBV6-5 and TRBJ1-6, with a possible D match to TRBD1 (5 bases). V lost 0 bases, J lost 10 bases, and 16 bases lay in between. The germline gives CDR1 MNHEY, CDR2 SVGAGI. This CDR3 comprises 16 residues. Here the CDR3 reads CASSYSAGRGGSPLHF. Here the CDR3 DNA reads TGTGCCAGCAGTTACTCGGCAGGAAGGGGAGGATCACCCCTCCACTTT.

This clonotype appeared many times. CDR3 residues: CASRWDRGRSEAFF. For the CDR3, the DNA is TGTGCCAGCAGATGGGACAGGGGGCGATCTGAAGCTTTCTTT. This chain links TRBV12-3 or TRBV12-4 with TRBJ1-1, with 12 bases that match TRBD1. V was pared by 6 bases and J by 6 bases, with 5 bases of the junction left unmatched. The CDR3 runs 14 residues.